Sequencing of this TCR beta chain was carried out in a study of blood T cells in healthy people across ages. The CDR3 has 15 residues. CDR1 MNHNS and CDR2 SASEGT come from the germline V gene. With 3 bases clipped from V and 3 bases from J, the junction kept 4 bases outside the gene matches. A second PCR of roughly 7 to 11 cycles used a sample-barcoded 5' primer and a J-beta primer mix. Each of the cDNA molecules was tagged by a template-switch adaptor with 12 random nucleotides. TCRdb independently ran MiXCR on the 5' RACE reads; one entry per CDR3 protein. Of some 760,000 distinct CDR3 sequences in the sample, roughly 25% were seen once. These records were also assigned to another study, of T cells of mothers and their children.

The material sequenced was blood. The chain uses TRBV6-1 and TRBJ1-5; 8 bases match TRBD1. The receptor was isolated from a boy between 10 and 17 years old in good health. The CDR3 nucleotides read TGTGCCAGCAGTGACAGGACAGGGTACAATCAGCCCCAGCATTTT. Translation: CASSDRTGYNQPQHF.